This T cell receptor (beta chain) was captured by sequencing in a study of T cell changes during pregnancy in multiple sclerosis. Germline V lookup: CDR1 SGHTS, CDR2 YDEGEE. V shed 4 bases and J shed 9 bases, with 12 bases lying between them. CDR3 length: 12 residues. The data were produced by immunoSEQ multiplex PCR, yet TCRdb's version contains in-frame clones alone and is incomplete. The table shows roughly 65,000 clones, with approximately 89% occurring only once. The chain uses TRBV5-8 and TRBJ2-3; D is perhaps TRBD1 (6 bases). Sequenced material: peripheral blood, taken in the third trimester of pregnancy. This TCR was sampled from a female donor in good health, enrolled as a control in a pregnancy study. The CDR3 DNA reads TGTGCCAGCAGCCGCAGGGGCGGGACGCAGTATTTT. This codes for CASSRRGGTQYF.